This T cell receptor beta chain stems from a study of neurological immune-mediated disorders. General study points: In HTLV-1-associated myelopathy, TCR clonal expansion was greatest, whereas multiple sclerosis had the least, falling below healthy controls. The multiple sclerosis repertoire cluster had no clinical or MRI correlate. On phylogenetic grouping, the repertoires of 18 of 34 multiple sclerosis patients fell within one related-CDR3 cluster, constituting a possible signature.

Each CDR3 protein gets one entry after TCRdb re-called the 5' RACE reads with MiXCR. The sample contains 95,000 to 150,000 distinct CDR3 sequences, more than 2.5% of which appear only once. Ten or more counts support this clonotype. Its antigen is unknown. This clonotype was sampled from a woman in her twenties or thirties with multiple sclerosis. Sequenced material: PBMCs.

CDR3 bases: TGTGCCAGCTTTAACATGAACACTGAAGCTTTCTTT. It yields the protein CASFNMNTEAFF. The gene calls are TRBV6-5 and TRBJ1-1; unclear D gene. The germline V and J ends were trimmed by 8 bases and 0 bases, with 7 bases remaining between them. The germline V gene has CDR1 MNHEY and CDR2 SVGAGI. The CDR3 is made up of 12 amino acids.